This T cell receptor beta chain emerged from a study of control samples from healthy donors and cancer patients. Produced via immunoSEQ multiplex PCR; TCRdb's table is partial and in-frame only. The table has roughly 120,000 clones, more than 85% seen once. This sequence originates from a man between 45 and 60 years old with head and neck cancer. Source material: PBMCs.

The CDR3 loop reads CASSSHFAGGADTQYF. DNA for the CDR3: TGTGCCAGCAGCTCCCACTTTGCGGGGGGCGCAGATACGCAGTATTTT. The chain combines TRBV9 with TRBJ2-3; 8 nucleotides agree with TRBD2. CDR3 length equals 16 residues. Germline V lookup: CDR1 SGDLS, CDR2 YYNGEE. After removal of 4 bases from V and 4 bases from J, the junction contained 11 bases not matched to a gene.